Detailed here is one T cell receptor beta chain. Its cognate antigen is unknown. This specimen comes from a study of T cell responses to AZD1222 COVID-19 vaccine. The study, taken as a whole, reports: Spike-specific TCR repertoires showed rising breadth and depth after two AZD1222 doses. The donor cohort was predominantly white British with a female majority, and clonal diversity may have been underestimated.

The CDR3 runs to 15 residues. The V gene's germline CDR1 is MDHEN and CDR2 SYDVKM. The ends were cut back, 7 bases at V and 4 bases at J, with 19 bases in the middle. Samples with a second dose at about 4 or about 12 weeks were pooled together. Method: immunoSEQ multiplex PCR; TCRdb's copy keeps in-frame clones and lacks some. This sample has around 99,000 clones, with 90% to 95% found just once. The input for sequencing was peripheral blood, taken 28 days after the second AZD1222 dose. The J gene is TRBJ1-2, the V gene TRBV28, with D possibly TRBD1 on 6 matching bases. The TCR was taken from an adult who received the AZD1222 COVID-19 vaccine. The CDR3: CASNEGDRLIYGYTF. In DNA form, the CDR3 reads TGTGCCAGCAATGAGGGTGACAGGTTGATCTATGGCTACACCTTC.